Listed here are 25 T cell receptor beta chains from one sample, sequenced in a study of PD-1 and CTLA-4 blockade in melanoma. Profiled with immunoSEQ multiplex PCR; TCRdb holds only in-frame clones, not every one. The table lists about 16,000 clones, 70% of them singletons. The starting material was CD8+ T cells from peripheral blood, obtained from a patient given anti-PD-1 treatment. The origin of the receptors is a human donor with melanoma.

This chain connects TRBV7-2 to TRBJ2-2; D ambiguous. V lost 4 bases and J lost 5, with 8 bases in between. The V gene's germline CDR1 is SGHTA and CDR2 FQGNSA. The CDR3 extends over 13 amino acids. CDR3 loop: CASSSYGTGELFF. CDR3 nucleotide sequence: TGTGCCAGCAGCTCCTACGGAACCGGGGAGCTGTTTTTT.

Only a few counts were recorded for this clone. The genes are TRBV5-1 and TRBJ2-3; tentatively, D is TRBD2 (6 bases). V lost 0 bases, J lost 1 base, and 9 bases lay in between. The CDR3 runs 15 residues. Germline V gene data show CDR1 as SGHRS and CDR2 as YFSETQ. For the CDR3, the DNA is TGCGCCAGCAGCTTGGAAGGAGGGGGCACAGATACGCAGTATTTT. This translates into CASSLEGGGTDTQYF.

The J gene is TRBJ1-5, the V gene TRBV27, with no clear D. Germline V lookup: CDR1 MNHEY, CDR2 SMNVEV (reference sequence). V gave up 5 bases and J gave up 6 bases, with 26 bases separating them. This CDR3 has 18 amino acids. The CDR3 here is CASSLGNPLAPPPQPQHF. CDR3 in DNA: TGTGCCAGCAGTCTCGGGAATCCGTTAGCGCCCCCCCCTCAGCCCCAGCATTTT.

The rearrangement links TRBV7-9 to TRBJ1-2, with no clear D. Germline CDR1 SEHNR, CDR2 FQNEAQ (reference sequence). The CDR3 spans 16 residues. Trimming removed 4 bases from V and 0 bases from J, with 15 bases in between. This chain's CDR3 is CASSSDLTDPNYGYTF. The CDR3 coding sequence is TGTGCCAGCAGCTCCGACCTGACGGACCCTAACTATGGCTACACCTTC.

In its sample, this clone was seen a few times. This chain connects TRBV29-1 to TRBJ1-1; D not resolved. The CDR3 has 16 amino acids. V was clipped by 7 bases and J by 0 bases, with 21 bases between them. The germline gives CDR1 SQVTM, CDR2 ANQGSEA. The CDR3 bases are TGCAGCGCACTAGACGACCGGGGATTGATGAACACTGAAGCTTTCTTT. It yields the protein CSALDDRGLMNTEAFF.

This chain links TRBV11-2 with TRBJ2-4; 10 nucleotides align to TRBD2. After removal of 5 bases from V and 0 bases from J, the junction contained 13 bases not matched to a gene. The CDR3 length is 19 residues. Germline CDR1 is SGHAT and CDR2 is FQNNGV. CDR3 protein: CASSLTSGDVVIAKNIQYF. CDR3 bases: TGTGCCAGCAGCCTTACTAGCGGGGATGTGGTGATAGCCAAAAACATTCAGTACTTC.

The chain uses TRBV27 and TRBJ1-5, with 9 bases aligning to TRBD1. CDR1 is MNHEY, CDR2 SMNVEV, per germline (reference sequence). This CDR3 region has 17 residues. V lost 6 bases to trimming and J lost 0 bases; unmatched junction nucleotides: 9. The CDR3 coding sequence is TGTGCCAGCAGCCTAGGTACAGGGGGCTATAGCAATCAGCCCCAGCATTTT. It translates to CASSLGTGGYSNQPQHF.

The CDR3 nucleotides are TGTGCCAGCATGGAGACTGTGGTGAACATTCAGTACTTC. This codes for CASMETVVNIQYF. This rearrangement joins TRBV2 to TRBJ2-4; unclear D gene. Trimming removed 7 bases at V and 7 bases at J, with 14 bases between. The CDR3 consists of 13 residues. CDR1 and CDR2 from the germline V gene are SNHLY and FYNNEI.

The J gene is TRBJ2-7, the V gene TRBV29-1; perhaps TRBD1 as D (6 bases). The CDR3 runs 12 residues. Germline V gene data show CDR1 as SQVTM and CDR2 as ANQGSEA. V lost 4 bases and J 0 bases, leaving 7 bases between the germline ends. CDR3 nucleotides: TGCAGCGTTGCAGGGGTCTCCTACGAGCAGTACTTC. As protein: CSVAGVSYEQYF.

This CDR3 reads CAISGDLAGGPLPSSYEQYF. Written as DNA, the CDR3 is TGTGCCATCAGTGGGGATCTAGCGGGAGGGCCACTCCCCAGCTCCTACGAGCAGTACTTC. V usage is TRBV10-3 and J usage is TRBJ2-7, with TRBD2 matching 12 bases. CDR3 size: 20 residues. Germline-derived CDR1 and CDR2 are ENHRY and SYGVKD. The V gene end was trimmed by 4 bases and the J gene end by 0 bases; junction bases not matched to a gene: 16.

In its sample, this clone was seen a few times. The chain uses TRBV5-4 and TRBJ2-2, with 7 positions matching TRBD2. The CDR3 covers 16 residues. Germline values: CDR1 SGHNT, CDR2 YYREEE (reference sequence). Germline trimming cut 0 bases from V and 3 bases from J; bases unmatched to any gene: 5. CDR3 nucleotides: TGTGCCAGCAGCTTGGCGCTAGCGGATTACACCGGGGAGCTGTTTTTT. This encodes CASSLALADYTGELFF.

This clone appeared a single time. The chain carries TRBV27 and TRBJ2-1; 9 nucleotides match TRBD2. The germline CDR1 and CDR2 sequences are MNHEY and SMNVEV (reference sequence). The V segment lost 2 bases and the J segment 8 bases; nucleotides outside the gene matches: 13. The CDR3 extends over 17 amino acids. CDR3 region: CASSLIGGRARGHEQFF. CDR3 nucleotides: TGTGCCAGCAGTTTAATCGGCGGGAGGGCCCGGGGGCATGAGCAGTTCTTC.

This sequence joins TRBV27 and TRBJ1-6; possible D gene TRBD1, 6 bases. This CDR3 spans 15 amino acids. Between the trimmed V and J ends, which lost 7 bases and 7 bases, there was a span of 17 bases. CDR1 is MNHEY, CDR2 SMNVEV, per germline (reference sequence). CDR3 nucleotides: TGTGCCAGCAATCCTTCAGGGGTAGGGAATTCACCCCTCCACTTT. As protein: CASNPSGVGNSPLHF.

The chain is built from TRBV19 and TRBJ1-5; D is undetermined. The V end was cut by 5 bases, the J end by 2 bases, with 19 bases between. The CDR3 sequence is 17 residues long. The V gene's germline CDR1 is LNHDA and CDR2 SQIVND (reference sequence). The CDR3 DNA is TGTGCCAGTAGTCCGAACCGCTGGACGGTGGGCAATCAGCCCCAGCATTTT. As protein: CASSPNRWTVGNQPQHF.

This sequence joins TRBV4-2 and TRBJ2-7; 10 bases are shared with TRBD2. This CDR3 contains 18 residues. CDR1 LGHNA and CDR2 YNFKEQ come from the germline V gene. J gave up 4 bases and V 1 base, and 13 bases lay outside the gene matches. The CDR3 DNA sequence: TGTGCCAGCAGCCAAGTGGCTAGCGGGGGATCATCGGGGTACGAGCAGTACTTC. Translated, it gives CASSQVASGGSSGYEQYF.

This chain links TRBV7-8 with TRBJ2-1, with 9 bases lining up with TRBD2. The CDR3 has 15 amino acids. The germline gives CDR1 SGHVS, CDR2 FQNEAQ. Losses at the gene ends were 5 bases for V and 4 bases for J; bases not matched to a gene: 6. CDR3 sequence (DNA): TGTGCCAGCAGCGTTAGCGGGAGAGTTTACAATGAGCAGTTCTTC. This codes for CASSVSGRVYNEQFF. Full variable domain (remainder filled in from reference TRBV7-8 and TRBJ2-1): GAGVSQSPRYKVAKRGQDVALRCDPISGHVSLFWYQQALGQGPEFLTYFQNEAQLDKSGLPSDRFFAERPEGSVSTLKIQRTQQEDSAVYLCASSVSGRVYNEQFFGPGTRLTVL.

The chain employs TRBV7-6 and TRBJ1-4; no clear D. The germline CDR1 and CDR2 sequences are SGHVS and FNYEAQ. Trimming pared 1 base from V and 0 bases from J, leaving 15 bases between. This CDR3 is built from 18 residues. The CDR3 region is CASSLGAKGSATNEKLFF. The CDR3 DNA reads as TGTGCCAGCAGCTTAGGGGCTAAAGGGTCCGCAACTAATGAAAAACTGTTTTTT.

The chain uses TRBV2 and TRBJ1-1, with TRBD1 as a possible D gene (5 bases). Germline V lookup: CDR1 SNHLY, CDR2 FYNNEI. The V end lost 3 bases, the J end lost 1 base, and 12 bases lay between the germline ends. CDR3 length equals 15 residues. In nucleotides, the CDR3 is TGTGCCAGCAGTGATAGGGGTTTGGAGAACACTGAAGCTTTCTTT. It is translated as CASSDRGLENTEAFF.

This sequence joins TRBV6-5 and TRBJ2-5; TRBD1 is a possible D gene (6 bases). The CDR3 has 16 amino acids. Per the germline V gene, CDR1 is MNHEY and CDR2 is SVGAGI. Between the trimmed V and J ends, which lost 0 bases and 4 bases, there was a span of 15 bases. The CDR3 reads CASSYSSYRVVETQYF. The CDR3 nucleotides read TGTGCCAGCAGTTACTCGTCGTACAGGGTGGTAGAGACCCAGTACTTC.

This clone was seen a handful of times. The gene calls are TRBV5-6 and TRBJ1-1; no firm D call. Germline lookup yields CDR1 SGHDT and CDR2 YYEEEE. The CDR3 length is 16 residues. V was cut by 0 bases and J by 0 bases, with 12 bases left in between. CDR3 nucleotide sequence: TGTGCCAGCAGCTTGGAGGCCTCAGGTATGAACACTGAAGCTTTCTTT. Translating it yields CASSLEASGMNTEAFF.

J is TRBJ2-3 and V is TRBV6-2 or TRBV6-3, with TRBD2 identical over 15 bases. CDR1 and CDR2 from the germline V gene are MNHEY and SVGEGT. Unmatched junction bases numbered 10, after V lost 4 bases and J lost 2 bases. This CDR3 has 19 residues. This CDR3 is CASSSPGLAGGPHTDTQYF. In nucleotides, the CDR3 is TGTGCCAGCAGTTCCCCCGGACTAGCGGGAGGGCCTCACACAGATACGCAGTATTTT.

The rearrangement links TRBV7-9 to TRBJ1-3, with no clear D. CDR1 and CDR2 (germline): SEHNR, FQNEAQ (reference sequence). Deletions cut 5 bases from V and 4 bases from J, with 6 bases between. The CDR3 sequence is 12 residues long. The CDR3 sequence: CASSLHGNTIYF. Written as DNA, the CDR3 is TGTGCCAGCAGCCTCCACGGAAACACCATATATTTT.

The V gene is TRBV5-6, the J gene TRBJ2-1; D uncertain. The V gene lost 2 bases and the J gene lost 3 bases, with 12 bases spanning the gap. The CDR3 runs 15 residues. Germline CDR1 SGHDT, CDR2 YYEEEE. DNA of the CDR3: TGTGCCAGCAGCTTTATTAGTAGGGTCTACAATGAGCAGTTCTTC. It specifies CASSFISRVYNEQFF.

This clone appeared a few times. The chain couples TRBV4-2 to TRBJ1-1; 7 bases agree with TRBD1. This CDR3 comprises 13 residues. Unmatched junction bases numbered 7, after V lost 10 bases and J lost 2 bases. Germline CDR1 reads LGHNA; CDR2 reads YNFKEQ. In DNA, the CDR3 is TGTGCCACTAAACAGGGGATAAACACTGAAGCTTTCTTT. The encoded protein is CATKQGINTEAFF.

CDR3 sequence: CASSQGEYGYTF. The CDR3 DNA reads as TGCGCCAGCAGCCAAGGGGAGTATGGCTACACCTTC. J is TRBJ1-2 and V is TRBV4-1; D unclear. Germline V gene lookup returns CDR1 MGHRA and CDR2 YSYEKL. The V gene lost 1 base and the J gene lost 5 bases, with 5 bases spanning the gap. This CDR3 contains 12 residues.